The 16 T cell receptor beta chains presented below share a single source sample, sequenced in a study of T-cell memory formation after mild COVID-19. Each CDR3 protein gets one entry after TCRdb re-called the 5' RACE reads with MiXCR. The sample consists of about 560,000 distinct CDR3 sequences, about a fifth of them appearing once. The sequencing sample was made of PBMCs or a T cell subset sorted from them (not recorded which). These receptors were obtained from an adult woman who had mild COVID-19 (a few samples of this study predate the infection). Cell type and time point are not known.

The CDR3 DNA reads TGTGCCAGCAGCCCAGAGGGACAGCCGACCTACGAGCAGTACTTC. It specifies CASSPEGQPTYEQYF. The rearrangement joins TRBV9 to TRBJ2-7; the match to TRBD1 covers 7 bases. The V gene's germline CDR1 is SGDLS and CDR2 YYNGEE. This CDR3 is 15 amino acids long. With 4 bases clipped from V and 2 bases from J, the junction kept 9 bases outside the gene matches.

This clonotype was seen only a few times. V usage is TRBV20-1 and J usage is TRBJ2-1; 14 positions agree with TRBD2. From germline, CDR1 is DFQATT and CDR2 SNEGSKA (reference sequence). The CDR3 has 16 amino acids. Trimming cost V 0 bases and J 5 bases; bases outside gene matches: 3. The CDR3 sequence: CSARDRTSGRNNEQFF. CDR3 nucleotide sequence: TGCAGTGCTAGAGACCGGACTAGCGGGAGGAACAATGAGCAGTTCTTC.

Ten or more counts support this clonotype. In nucleotides, the CDR3 is TGTGCCAGCAGACTTACAGGGAACCCTAGGGTAACAGATACGCAGTATTTT. This sequence encodes CASRLTGNPRVTDTQYF. The V call is TRBV6-5, the J call TRBJ2-3; D may be TRBD1 (6 bases). This CDR3 is 17 amino acids long. Trimming took off 6 bases at V and 3 bases at J, with 22 bases between the two ends. CDR1 MNHEY and CDR2 SVGAGI come from the germline V gene.

CDR3: CASSLATTYEQYF. The CDR3 nucleotides are TGTGCCAGCAGTTTAGCGACTACTTACGAGCAGTACTTC. V gene TRBV27 combines with J gene TRBJ2-7; TRBD2 is a possible D gene (5 bases). V lost 2 bases to trimming and J lost 4 bases, with 9 bases between them. This CDR3 region has 13 residues. The germline V gene encodes CDR1 MNHEY and CDR2 SMNVEV (reference sequence).

The gene calls are TRBV2 and TRBJ1-2; D might be TRBD1 (5 bases). This CDR3 region has 14 residues. Germline lookup yields CDR1 SNHLY and CDR2 FYNNEI. Trimming stripped 3 bases from V and 13 bases from J, with 21 bases between. CDR3 DNA sequence: TGTGCCAGCAGTGATTTCGAGATCGGGGCGGCGGGCACCTTC. This encodes CASSDFEIGAAGTF.

The chain employs TRBV9 and TRBJ2-1; no definite D call. The germline V gene encodes CDR1 SGDLS and CDR2 YYNGEE. This CDR3 has 15 amino acids. The V and J ends lost 0 bases and 7 bases respectively, with 14 bases between them. The CDR3 DNA reads TGTGCCAGCAGCGTAGAGGCAGTCCTAAGGAATGAGCAGTTCTTC. Protein sequence: CASSVEAVLRNEQFF. Variable domain in full (rest from reference TRBV9 and TRBJ2-1): DSGVTQTPKHLITATGQRVTLRCSPRSGDLSVYWYQQSLDQGLQFLIQYYNGEERAKGNILERFSAQQFPDLHSELNLSSLELGDSALYFCASSVEAVLRNEQFFGPGTRLTVL.

V is TRBV20-1 and J is TRBJ2-7; no firm D call. CDR1 and CDR2 (germline): DFQATT, SNEGSKA (reference sequence). There are 12 residues in the CDR3. V shed 8 bases and J shed 3 bases, with 14 bases lying between them. The CDR3 DNA reads TGCAGTCCCAACGCCCTAGGCTACGAGCAGTACTTC. Its translation is CSPNALGYEQYF.

A few counts support this clonotype. This chain links TRBV5-1 with TRBJ2-2, with 12 bases that match TRBD2. Germline CDR1 is SGHRS and CDR2 is YFSETQ. The CDR3 runs 17 residues. V gave up 0 bases and J gave up 2 bases; unmatched junction bases: 2. The CDR3 sequence is CASSLGLAGVNTGELFF. CDR3 nucleotide sequence: TGCGCCAGCAGCTTGGGACTAGCGGGAGTCAACACCGGGGAGCTGTTTTTT. The full variable domain, rest sourced from reference TRBV5-1 and TRBJ2-2, is KAGVTQTPRYLIKTRGQQVTLSCSPISGHRSVSWYQQTPGQGLQFLFEYFSETQRNKGNFPGRFSGRQFSNSRSEMNVSTLELGDSALYLCASSLGLAGVNTGELFFGEGSRLTVL.

This clonotype was detected a few times. The chain has TRBV6-5 and TRBJ2-5, with 11 positions matching TRBD2. V lost 0 bases to trimming and J lost 7 bases; unmatched junction nucleotides: 10. The germline V gene encodes CDR1 MNHEY and CDR2 SVGAGI. This CDR3 comprises 17 residues. The CDR3 reads CASSYSSMTSGDGTQYF. The CDR3 DNA is TGTGCCAGCAGTTACTCTTCTATGACTAGCGGGGACGGGACCCAGTACTTC.

This clonotype was picked up a small number of times. The V call is TRBV3-1, the J call TRBJ2-7; no reliable D call. The ends were cut back, 1 base at V and 7 bases at J, with 20 bases in the middle. CDR1 and CDR2 (germline): LGHDT, YNNKEL (reference sequence). This CDR3 contains 16 residues. CDR3 DNA sequence: TGTGCCAGCAGCCAAGGAATCAGGACCGCCGCCCTAGAGCAGTACTTC. This translates into CASSQGIRTAALEQYF.

Written as DNA, the CDR3 is TGTGCCAGCTCACCAGGGTTCTCCGCTAACTATGGCTACACCTTC. It yields the protein CASSPGFSANYGYTF. The gene calls are TRBV18 and TRBJ1-2; no definite D call. This CDR3 contains 15 residues. Between the trimmed V and J ends, which lost 2 bases and 0 bases, there was a span of 10 bases. The germline gives CDR1 KGHSH, CDR2 LQKENI.

The rearrangement joins TRBV19 to TRBJ2-2; the D gene is possibly TRBD2 (6 bases). Trimming took off 0 bases at V and 5 bases at J, with 13 bases between the two ends. In germline, CDR1 is LNHDA, CDR2 SQIVND (reference sequence). This CDR3 contains 16 residues. The CDR3 nucleotides read TGTGCCAGTAGTATAGATAAGTGGAGGGGAACCGGGGAGCTGTTTTTT. Translation gives CASSIDKWRGTGELFF.

J is TRBJ2-3 and V is TRBV11-3; D remains ambiguous. Germline loops: CDR1 SGHNT, CDR2 YENEEA. CDR3 length: 15 residues. The germline V and J ends were trimmed by 5 bases and 2 bases, with 14 bases remaining between them. CDR3 sequence (DNA): TGTGCCAGCAGCCCCCTGTCCAGACCCACAGATACGCAGTATTTT. It encodes CASSPLSRPTDTQYF. Full variable domain (rest looked up from reference TRBV11-3 and TRBJ2-3): EAGVVQSPRYKIIEKKQPVAFWCNPISGHNTLYWYLQNLGQGPELLIRYENEEAVDDSQLPKDRFSAERLKGVDSTLKIQPAELGDSAVYLCASSPLSRPTDTQYFGPGTRLTVL.

In this sample, this clonotype turned up a few times. The rearrangement uses TRBV18 and TRBJ2-7; D perhaps matches TRBD2 (5 bases). The CDR3 sequence is 13 residues long. CDR1 and CDR2 from the germline V gene are KGHSH and LQKENI. Trimming removed 0 bases from V and 6 bases from J, with 9 bases in between. The CDR3 spells CASSPPVGGEQYF. DNA of the CDR3: TGTGCCAGCTCACCACCGGTCGGAGGCGAGCAGTACTTC.

The table lists this clonotype with a few counts. The CDR3 coding sequence is TGTGCCAGCAGGGAACAGGGGGATACGCAGTATTTT. Protein sequence: CASREQGDTQYF. V and J are TRBV2 and TRBJ2-3; TRBD1 matches 7 bases. The V gene's germline CDR1 is SNHLY and CDR2 FYNNEI. V shed 6 bases, J shed 6 bases, and the junction held 3 bases outside the gene matches. This CDR3 region has 12 residues.

The chain joins TRBV7-3 to TRBJ2-2; D possibly matches TRBD1 or TRBD2 (5 bases each). The ends were cut back, 5 bases at V and 2 bases at J, with 12 bases in the middle. This CDR3 spans 15 amino acids. Germline assignment: CDR1 SGHTA and CDR2 FQGTGA. The CDR3 loop is CASSRDGRNTGELFF. Here the CDR3 DNA reads TGTGCCAGCAGCCGGGACGGGCGAAACACCGGGGAGCTGTTTTTT.